Presented here are 28 T cell receptor beta chains from one specimen sequenced in a study of shared clonotypes between healthy human individuals. Profiling relied on immunoSEQ multiplex PCR, and the TCRdb table lists in-frame clones only, not all of them. The sample lists about 2,200,000 clones; more than 85% were seen once. Cells designated naive CD8 were CD45RO-negative and were positively selected for CCR7, with terminally differentiated effector memory CD45RA+ cells excluded. Specimen: naive CD8+ T cells from PBMCs. All receptors come from a man aged 18 to 29 in good health. Some clones in this sample may be carry-over from other donors' samples.

The J gene is TRBJ1-3, the V gene TRBV18, with a weak D call TRBD1 (5 bases). Germline loops: CDR1 KGHSH, CDR2 LQKENI. With 6 bases removed from V and 1 base from J, the gap between germline ends came to 19 bases. This CDR3 has 17 amino acids. The CDR3 spells CASSPDGGTKSGNTIYF. In DNA, the CDR3 is TGTGCCAGCTCCCCGGACGGGGGGACCAAGTCTGGAAACACCATATATTTT.

About this clone itself: Distinct nucleotide sequences in the sample also encode this CDR3. The chain is built from TRBV27 and TRBJ1-1; D not certain. Germline V gene lookup returns CDR1 MNHEY and CDR2 SMNVEV (reference sequence). The V end lost 4 bases, the J end lost 0 bases, and 9 bases lay between the germline ends. The CDR3 loop spans 14 amino acids. CDR3 in amino acids: CASSSLLLNTEAFF. CDR3 coding DNA: TGTGCCAGCAGTTCCTTACTCTTGAACACTGAAGCTTTCTTT.

The V gene is TRBV19, the J gene TRBJ2-7; no reliable D call. The CDR3 loop spans 13 amino acids. Germline assignment: CDR1 LNHDA and CDR2 SQIVND (reference sequence). With 3 bases removed from V and 3 bases from J, the gap between germline ends came to 9 bases. DNA of the CDR3: TGTGCCAGTAGTATTAGTCTAAACTACGAGCAGTACTTC. Its translation is CASSISLNYEQYF.

This chain links TRBV10-3 with TRBJ2-7; 8 positions agree with TRBD1. Germline-derived CDR1 and CDR2 are ENHRY and SYGVKD. The CDR3 totals 18 residues. After removal of 4 bases from V and 7 bases from J, the junction contained 21 bases not matched to a gene. As DNA, the CDR3 is TGTGCCATCAGTGCTACGTCAAGACAGGGGCCCCGAATGTCGGAGCAGTACTTC. This gives the protein CAISATSRQGPRMSEQYF.

Points on this clone: Additional DNA sequences in this sample encode the identical CDR3. The gene calls are TRBV27 and TRBJ2-5; possible D gene TRBD1, 5 bases. CDR3 length: 14 amino acids. Germline assignment: CDR1 MNHEY and CDR2 SMNVEV (reference sequence). V lost 3 bases and J lost 4, with 12 bases in between. The CDR3 spells CASSFQGRGETQYF. In nucleotides, the CDR3 is TGTGCCAGCAGTTTCCAGGGTAGAGGAGAGACCCAGTACTTC.

This sequence joins TRBV27 and TRBJ1-2; a weak D match, TRBD1 (5 bases). The CDR3 has 15 residues. V was clipped by 0 bases and J by 5 bases, with 13 bases between them. Per the germline V gene, CDR1 is MNHEY and CDR2 is SMNVEV (reference sequence). This CDR3 is CASSLSADILYGYTF. The CDR3 DNA follows: TGTGCCAGCAGTTTATCCGCGGACATATTATATGGCTACACCTTC.

This chain joins TRBV19 and TRBJ1-1; 8 nucleotides line up with TRBD1. Germline CDR1 LNHDA, CDR2 SQIVND (reference sequence). The length of the CDR3 is 15 residues. The V gene end was trimmed by 5 bases and the J gene end by 1 base; junction bases not matched to a gene: 6. CDR3 region: CASSPRTGPNTEAFF. For the CDR3, the DNA is TGTGCCAGTAGTCCAAGGACAGGGCCGAACACTGAAGCTTTCTTT.

The chain combines TRBV4-1 with TRBJ2-1, with D possibly matching TRBD2 (7 bases). This CDR3 comprises 18 residues. Trimming shortened V by 3 bases and J by 2 bases, and 20 bases separated the two germline ends. CDR1 and CDR2 (germline): MGHRA, YSYEKL. CDR3 loop: CASSQGAPGSGTYNEQFF. The CDR3, as DNA: TGCGCCAGCAGCCAGGGGGCCCCGGGGAGCGGGACCTACAATGAGCAGTTCTTC.

The chain has TRBV30 and TRBJ2-5; 8 positions match TRBD2. The DNA end favors TRBJ2-7, so the J call may be wrong. The germline V gene encodes CDR1 GTSNPN and CDR2 SVGIG (reference sequence). This CDR3 comprises 14 residues. The CDR3 DNA follows: TGTGCCTGGAGTCGAGGTAGCGGGACGAACGAGCAGTACTTC. It specifies CAWSRGSGTNEQYF.

The V call is TRBV6-1, the J call TRBJ2-1; tentatively, D is TRBD2 (6 bases). The CDR3 is 18 amino acids. Germline-derived CDR1 and CDR2 are MNHNS and SASEGT. V was clipped by 2 bases and J by 6 bases, with 23 bases between them. The CDR3 spells CASSEFSSGLGVGNEQFF. In DNA form, the CDR3 reads TGTGCCAGCAGTGAATTTAGTAGCGGCCTCGGGGTAGGCAATGAGCAGTTCTTC.

DNA of the CDR3: TGTGCCACGTCAGAGGCTATTGAAGCTTTCTTT. It is translated as CATSEAIEAFF. The chain links TRBV25-1 to TRBJ1-1; no firm D call. CDR1 is MGHDK and CDR2 is SYGVNS in the germline V gene. CDR3 length: 11 residues. The V end was cut by 10 bases, the J end by 7 bases, with 13 bases between.

The chain couples TRBV19 to TRBJ1-2, with a tentative D call TRBD1 (5 bases). CDR1 is LNHDA and CDR2 is SQIVND in the germline V gene (reference sequence). Trimming took off 3 bases at V and 5 bases at J, with 16 bases between the two ends. The CDR3 is 15 residues long. The CDR3 coding sequence is TGTGCCAGTAGTATGATGCCTCTGGGGCTTTATGGCTACACCTTC. Translation gives CASSMMPLGLYGYTF. Full variable domain (outside the CDR3, taken from reference TRBV19 and TRBJ1-2): DGGITQSPKYLFRKEGQNVTLSCEQNLNHDAMYWYRQDPGQGLRLIYYSQIVNDFQKGDIAEGYSVSREKKESFPLTVTSAQKNPTAFYLCASSMMPLGLYGYTFGSGTRLTVV.

A note on this clone: The sample contains more than one DNA sequence encoding this CDR3. J is TRBJ1-1 and V is TRBV7-9; weak D call: TRBD1 (5 bases). Germline V gene data show CDR1 as SEHNR and CDR2 as FQNEAQ (reference sequence). V was pared by 8 bases and J by 4 bases, with 8 bases between. CDR3 length: 11 amino acids. The CDR3 protein is CASRQGTEAFF. The CDR3 coding sequence is TGTGCCAGCCGGCAGGGCACTGAAGCTTTCTTT.

The chain couples TRBV5-4 to TRBJ2-7; 7 nucleotides match TRBD1. V was clipped by 3 bases and J by 6 bases; unmatched bases: 9. Germline CDR1 is SGHNT and CDR2 is YYREEE (reference sequence). The CDR3 extends over 14 amino acids. CDR3 loop: CASSSAQGPIEQYF. The CDR3 coding sequence is TGTGCCAGCAGCTCCGCACAGGGGCCCATCGAGCAGTACTTC.

The chain uses TRBV10-3 and TRBJ1-3; no clear D. The length of the CDR3 is 17 residues. CDR1 ENHRY and CDR2 SYGVKD come from the germline V gene. V was shortened by 0 bases and J by 1 base, with 13 bases between the two germline ends. CDR3 region: CAISESTENFSGNTIYF. The DNA of the CDR3 is TGTGCCATCAGTGAGTCTACAGAAAACTTTTCTGGAAACACCATATATTTT.

The V call is TRBV29-1, the J call TRBJ2-5; 8 bases agree with TRBD2. The germline CDR1 and CDR2 sequences are SQVTM and ANQGSEA. The CDR3 spans 16 residues. Trimming took 3 bases from V and 4 from J; bases not matched to a gene: 13. The CDR3 coding sequence is TGCAGCGTTGACCCACCCAGGCGGGAGGAGGGAGAGACCCAGTACTTC. It yields the protein CSVDPPRREEGETQYF. Full variable domain (rest looked up from reference TRBV29-1 and TRBJ2-5): SAVISQKPSRDICQRGTSLTIQCQVDSQVTMMFWYRQQPGQSLTLIATANQGSEATYESGFVIDKFPISRPNLTFSTLTVSNMSPEDSSIYLCSVDPPRREEGETQYFGPGTRLLVL.

A note on this clone: Other DNA sequences in this sample translate to the same CDR3. The genes are TRBV6-1 and TRBJ2-7; TRBD1 might be the D (5 bases). CDR1 MNHNS and CDR2 SASEGT come from the germline V gene. The CDR3 sequence is 13 residues long. The V end was cut by 3 bases, the J end by 3 bases, with 9 bases between. CDR3 sequence reads: CASSEGLYYEQYF. CDR3 coding DNA: TGTGCCAGCAGTGAGGGGCTCTACTACGAGCAGTACTTC.

This clone was counted a single time. CDR3 sequence reads: CASSGSRIIYEQYF. The CDR3 DNA sequence: TGTGCCAGCAGCGGGTCCAGAATTATCTACGAGCAGTACTTC. The rearrangement joins TRBV28 to TRBJ2-5, with D unclear. The J call is uncertain, as TRBJ2-7 better fits the DNA end. Per germline, CDR1 MDHEN and CDR2 SYDVKM. The CDR3 covers 14 residues.

This chain uses TRBV5-1 with TRBJ2-3, with TRBD1 matching over 11 bases. Germline V gives CDR1 SGHRS, CDR2 YFSETQ. V lost 3 bases to trimming and J lost 4 bases; unmatched junction nucleotides: 16. This CDR3 has 19 amino acids. CDR3 sequence: CASSSGTGGFIVDADTQYF. The CDR3 region has the DNA TGCGCCAGCAGCTCCGGGACAGGGGGTTTCATAGTTGACGCAGATACGCAGTATTTT. Filled out from reference TRBV5-1 and TRBJ2-3, the complete variable domain reads KAGVTQTPRYLIKTRGQQVTLSCSPISGHRSVSWYQQTPGQGLQFLFEYFSETQRNKGNFPGRFSGRQFSNSRSEMNVSTLELGDSALYLCASSSGTGGFIVDADTQYFGPGTRLTVL.

The rearrangement joins TRBV4-1 to TRBJ1-2, with 8 bases identical to TRBD1. The CDR3 is 18 residues long. Germline trimming cut 0 bases from V and 0 bases from J; bases unmatched to any gene: 9. Germline assignment: CDR1 MGHRA and CDR2 YSYEKL. The CDR3 is CASSQERGQVGANYGYTF. The DNA of the CDR3 is TGCGCCAGCAGCCAAGAGCGGGGACAGGTAGGAGCTAACTATGGCTACACCTTC.

V gene TRBV27 combines with J gene TRBJ2-7; no clear D. This CDR3 is 13 amino acids long. V was clipped by 5 bases and J by 2 bases, with 10 bases between them. The germline V gene encodes CDR1 MNHEY and CDR2 SMNVEV (reference sequence). The CDR3 bases are TGTGCCAGCAGTGACGGTTCTACCTACGAGCAGTACTTC. This encodes CASSDGSTYEQYF.

The V and J genes are TRBV30 and TRBJ2-5; D uncertain. The CDR3 consists of 14 residues. V was shortened by 0 bases and J by 3 bases, with 11 bases between the two germline ends. Per germline, CDR1 GTSNPN and CDR2 SVGIG (reference sequence). Written as DNA, the CDR3 is TGTGCCTGGAGTGTGCACAGTTCAGAAGAGACCCAGTACTTC. Translating it yields CAWSVHSSEETQYF.

This chain connects TRBV19 to TRBJ1-3; D unresolved. The CDR3 consists of 15 residues. The ends were cut back, 0 bases at V and 4 bases at J, with 10 bases in the middle. Germline-derived CDR1 and CDR2 are LNHDA and SQIVND (reference sequence). The CDR3 loop reads CASSIDRGSGNTIYF. CDR3 in DNA: TGTGCCAGTAGTATAGATCGGGGATCCGGAAACACCATATATTTT.

With regard to this clone: The same CDR3 can be traced to other DNA sequences in this sample. V usage is TRBV28 and J usage is TRBJ2-2, with 7 bases that match TRBD2. Trimming removed 4 bases from V and 0 bases from J; junction bases left unmatched: 5. Per the germline V gene, CDR1 is MDHEN and CDR2 is SYDVKM. The CDR3 covers 16 residues. The CDR3 is CASSSRGVTNTGELFF. DNA for the CDR3: TGTGCCAGCAGTTCCCGGGGGGTGACGAACACCGGGGAGCTGTTTTTT.

The gene calls are TRBV5-6 and TRBJ2-1; TRBD2 matches at 9 bases. Germline values: CDR1 SGHDT, CDR2 YYEEEE. The CDR3 is 14 amino acids. V was clipped by 3 bases and J by 10 bases; unmatched bases: 8. The CDR3 coding sequence is TGTGCCAGCAGCTATAGCGGGAGCTTTTCCGAGCAGTTCTTC. Translating gives CASSYSGSFSEQFF.

This clone was seen only once. CDR3: CASSRTGDEKLFF. The CDR3 bases are TGTGCCAGTAGTAGGACAGGGGACGAAAAACTGTTTTTT. The V call is TRBV19, the J call TRBJ1-4; 9 nucleotides line up with TRBD1. This CDR3 contains 13 residues. Germline V gene data show CDR1 as LNHDA and CDR2 as SQIVND (reference sequence). V lost 4 bases and J lost 8; bases outside the gene matches: 2.

This rearrangement joins TRBV2 to TRBJ2-7; 12 bases match TRBD2. This CDR3 contains 16 residues. The V gene's germline CDR1 is SNHLY and CDR2 FYNNEI. V shed 3 bases, J shed 4 bases, and the junction held 7 bases outside the gene matches. The CDR3 coding sequence is TGTGCCAGCAGTGACCCGACTAGCGGGAGTTTGTACGAGCAGTACTTC. It translates to CASSDPTSGSLYEQYF. The entire variable domain, with the rest obtained from reference TRBV2 and TRBJ2-7, is as follows: EPEVTQTPSHQVTQMGQEVILRCVPISNHLYFYWYRQILGQKVEFLVSFYNNEISEKSEIFDDQFSVERPDGSNFTLKIRSTKLEDSAMYFCASSDPTSGSLYEQYFGPGTRLTVT.

This chain connects TRBV6-4 to TRBJ2-7; 7 bases map to TRBD2. Germline-derived CDR1 and CDR2 are MRHNA and SNTAGT. This CDR3 contains 15 residues. Trimming at V came to 3 bases and at J to 2 bases, leaving 7 bases not matched to a gene. CDR3 bases: TGTGCCAGCAGTGAGGGGGAGCGGGGACCCTACGAGCAGTACTTC. It is translated as CASSEGERGPYEQYF.